This T cell receptor (beta chain) was captured by sequencing in a study of beta chain features in type 1 diabetes. General study results and limits: Among all four CD4+ subsets, Type 1 diabetes patients had TCRB CDR3s that were moderately but significantly shorter.

The sequenced template was cDNA made from the entire isolated RNA. Data came from immunoSEQ multiplex PCR; TCRdb stores just in-frame clones and leaves some out. Found here are roughly 170,000 clones, 13% of them singletons; the top ten hold about 0.59%. The V end was cut by 2 bases, the J end by 4 bases, with 14 bases between. The CDR3 length is 15 residues. CDR1 and CDR2 from the germline V gene are KGHSH and LQKENI. On this clone itself: Its antigen is currently unknown.

Averaging roughly 0.12 L, one heparinised blood draw came from each individual donor. This sequence was found in a woman aged 18-30 years in good health. J is TRBJ1-2 and V is TRBV18; possibly TRBD1 for D (5 bases). The specimen was central memory CD4+ T cells from blood. CDR3 coding DNA: TGTGCCAGCTCACCAGGTCCTGACAGACCCTATGGCTACACCTTC. This encodes CASSPGPDRPYGYTF.